This TCR beta chain was captured in a study of blood T cell repertoires in COVID-19. About the study: Donors in the United States, Italy and Spain gave samples during acute or convalescent COVID-19. T cells, B-cell-depleted T cells, or PBMCs supplied cDNA or gDNA.

Trimming took 6 bases from V and 2 from J, leaving 17 bases between them. This CDR3 is 15 amino acids long. The V gene's germline CDR1 is ENHRY and CDR2 SYGVKD. Authors' data handling: Estimation of nucleated cell counts relied on the amplification of reference gene primers. The protocol was immunoSEQ multiplex PCR, while the TCRdb copy is restricted to in-frame clones and leaves out a portion. V and J calls plus clone size are reproduced from that table; the DNA served to infer D and trimming. The sample includes 95,000 or so clones, 89% seen only once; the top ten take about 3.4%. The chain employs TRBV10-3 and TRBJ2-7; D remains ambiguous. The sample consisted of peripheral blood. The receptor comes from a woman between 70 and 85 years old with acute or convalescent COVID-19. CDR3 protein: CAISRARAKTYEQYF. The CDR3 DNA is TGTGCCATCAGCCGAGCGCGAGCGAAGACCTACGAGCAGTACTTC.